This T cell receptor beta chain was documented in a study of tumor-infiltrating lymphocytes in primary liver carcinoma. Overall study results and limits: Tumor-adjacent and tumor-blood pairs shared less of their repertoires than tumor region pairs shared.

This clonotype occurred once. Antigen: not known. CDR1 and CDR2 from the germline V gene are SGHAT and FQNNGV. The CDR3 totals 15 residues. V shed 3 bases and J shed 5 bases, with 14 bases lying between them. A constant-region primer primed TCR beta cDNA synthesis from 450 to 550 ng of total RNA. The TCR beta library was amplified through three nested multiplex PCR rounds in a modified ARM-PCR procedure. Running 9 to 11 cycles apiece, the first two PCR rounds relied on TRBV1-TRBV30 forward primers together with a C-beta reverse primer. Each CDR3 protein is one row after TCRdb ran MiXCR on the multiplex PCR reads. The sample shows approximately 310,000 distinct CDR3 sequences, around three fifths of them seen only once. It was unsorted whole blood that yielded blood RNA, and germline DNA was also extracted.

Input material: peripheral blood. The V call is TRBV11-2, the J call TRBJ2-1; TRBD1 or TRBD2 may be the D gene (5 bases each). This receptor was obtained from a man aged 40-49 years with primary liver carcinoma and hepatitis B virus infection. The DNA for the CDR3 is TGTGCCAGCAGCTTCCAGGGAGCGCTAGACAATGAGCAGTTCTTC. This codes for CASSFQGALDNEQFF.